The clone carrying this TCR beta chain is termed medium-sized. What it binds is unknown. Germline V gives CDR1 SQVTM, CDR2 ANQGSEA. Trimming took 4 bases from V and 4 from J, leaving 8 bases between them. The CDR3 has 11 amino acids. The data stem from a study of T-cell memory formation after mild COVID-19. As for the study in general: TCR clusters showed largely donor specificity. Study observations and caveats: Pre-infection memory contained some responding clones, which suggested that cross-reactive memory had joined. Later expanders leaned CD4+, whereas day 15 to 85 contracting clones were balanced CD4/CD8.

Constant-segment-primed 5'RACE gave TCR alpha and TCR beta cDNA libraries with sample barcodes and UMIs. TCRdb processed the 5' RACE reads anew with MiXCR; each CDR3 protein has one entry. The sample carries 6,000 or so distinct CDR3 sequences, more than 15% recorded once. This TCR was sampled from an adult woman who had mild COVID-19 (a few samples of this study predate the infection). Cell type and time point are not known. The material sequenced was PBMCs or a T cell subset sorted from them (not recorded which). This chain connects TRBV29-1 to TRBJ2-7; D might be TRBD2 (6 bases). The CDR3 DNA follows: TGCAGCGTTGGGAGCGGGTACGAGCAGTACTTC. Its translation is CSVGSGYEQYF.